This T cell receptor (beta chain) comes out of a study of blood T cell repertoires in COVID-19. Study-level background: PBMCs, B-cell-depleted T cells, or T cells were the source of the cDNA or gDNA that made up the material.

The authors' processing: Amplification with reference gene primers provided the estimates of nucleated cell counts. Produced via immunoSEQ multiplex PCR; TCRdb's table is partial and in-frame only. Clone size and V and J calls were adopted from that table, with D and trimming inferred from the DNA. The sample yields under 40,000 clones, nearly 90% seen once. The CDR3 has 13 amino acids. Germline V CDR1 and CDR2: MNHEY, SVGAGI. Trimming took off 3 bases at V and 2 bases at J, with 6 bases between the two ends. This sequence originates from a man between 70 and 80 years old with active COVID-19. The chain couples TRBV6-5 to TRBJ2-3; D is ambiguous. The specimen sequenced was peripheral blood. CDR3 DNA: TGTGCCAGCAGTTATTCCCTCACAGATACGCAGTATTTT. This codes for CASSYSLTDTQYF.